This TCR beta chain was found in a study of T cell repertoires in cytomegalovirus infection. Using its own MiXCR run on the reads, TCRdb lists one record per CDR3 protein. This sample has around 530,000 distinct CDR3 sequences, with around 27% found just once. This clonotype came up many times. A much larger clonotype is one base distant, so this may be a read error. The V end lost 5 bases, the J end lost 0 bases, and 10 bases lay between the germline ends. The CDR3 sequence is 14 residues long. The V gene's germline CDR1 is SGHTA and CDR2 FQGNSA. The chain carries TRBV7-2 and TRBJ1-1; no reliable D call. The source is a human donor in good health (CMV status not recorded). Some clones in this sample may be carry-over from other donors' samples. Sequenced material: PBMCs. CDR3 protein: CASSPWTVNTEAFF. The CDR3 region has the DNA TGTGCCAGCAGCCCTTGGACGGTGAACACTGAAGCTTTCTTT.